The clone carrying this T cell receptor (beta chain) was seen a handful of times. The V gene end was trimmed by 5 bases and the J gene end by 4 bases; junction bases not matched to a gene: 15. From germline, CDR1 is MDHEN and CDR2 SYDVKM. The CDR3 contains 17 residues. This specimen comes from a study of OX40 agonist ivuxolimab in advanced cancers. About the research overall: Participants averaged approximately 60 years of age (range about 23 to 79) and were roughly 80% male.

The method was immunoSEQ multiplex PCR; TCRdb's version includes in-frame clones alone and lacks a portion of them. Of 100,000 or so clones listed, 91% are singletons. The specimen comprised CD4+ or CD8+ T cells sorted from blood, sampled in a trial of the OX40 agonist ivuxolimab. The V gene is TRBV28, the J gene TRBJ2-7; 9 nucleotides line up with TRBD1. The clonotype was recovered from an adult with an advanced solid tumor such as melanoma, head and neck, liver or kidney cancer. The chain's CDR3 is CASSPPASGTGSYEQYF. CDR3 nucleotide sequence: TGTGCCAGCAGTCCTCCTGCGTCTGGGACAGGGTCGTACGAGCAGTACTTC.